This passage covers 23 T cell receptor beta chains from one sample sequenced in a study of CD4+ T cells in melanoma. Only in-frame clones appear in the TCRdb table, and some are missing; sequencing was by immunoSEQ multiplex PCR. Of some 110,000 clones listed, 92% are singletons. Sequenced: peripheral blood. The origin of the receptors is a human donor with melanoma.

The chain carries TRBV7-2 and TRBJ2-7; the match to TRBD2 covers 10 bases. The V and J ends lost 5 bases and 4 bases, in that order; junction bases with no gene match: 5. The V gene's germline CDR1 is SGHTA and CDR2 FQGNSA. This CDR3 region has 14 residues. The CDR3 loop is CASSLRTSGYEQYF. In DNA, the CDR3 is TGTGCCAGCAGCCTAAGGACTAGCGGTTACGAGCAGTACTTC.

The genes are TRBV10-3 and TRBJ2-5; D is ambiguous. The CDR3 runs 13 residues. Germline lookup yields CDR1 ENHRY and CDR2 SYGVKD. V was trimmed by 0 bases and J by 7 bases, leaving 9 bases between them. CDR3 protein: CAISESDIGTQYF. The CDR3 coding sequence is TGTGCCATCAGTGAGTCCGATATTGGGACCCAGTACTTC.

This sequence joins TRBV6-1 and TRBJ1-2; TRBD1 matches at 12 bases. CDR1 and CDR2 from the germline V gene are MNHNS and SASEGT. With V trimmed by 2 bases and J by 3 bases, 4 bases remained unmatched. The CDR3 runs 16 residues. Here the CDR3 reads CASSEYGTGGYYGYTF. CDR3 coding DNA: TGTGCCAGCAGTGAATATGGGACAGGGGGCTACTATGGCTACACCTTC.

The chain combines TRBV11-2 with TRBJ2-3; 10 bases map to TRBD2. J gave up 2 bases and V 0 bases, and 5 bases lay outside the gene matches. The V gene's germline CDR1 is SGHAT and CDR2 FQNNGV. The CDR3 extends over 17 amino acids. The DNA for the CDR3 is TGTGCCAGCAGCTTAGATAAGCTAGCGGGGGTCACAGATACGCAGTATTTT. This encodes CASSLDKLAGVTDTQYF.

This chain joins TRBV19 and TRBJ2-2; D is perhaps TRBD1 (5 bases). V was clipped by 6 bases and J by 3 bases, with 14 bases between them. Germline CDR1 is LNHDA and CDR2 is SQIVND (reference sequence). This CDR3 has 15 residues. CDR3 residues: CASRTARVDTGELFF. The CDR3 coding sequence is TGTGCCAGTAGAACGGCCAGGGTGGACACCGGGGAGCTGTTTTTT.

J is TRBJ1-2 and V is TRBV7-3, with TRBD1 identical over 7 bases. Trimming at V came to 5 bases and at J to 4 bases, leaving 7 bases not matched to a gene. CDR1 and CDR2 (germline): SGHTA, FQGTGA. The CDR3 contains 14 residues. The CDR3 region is CASSPGQAIYGYTF. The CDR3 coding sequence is TGTGCCAGCAGCCCAGGACAGGCCATCTATGGCTACACCTTC.

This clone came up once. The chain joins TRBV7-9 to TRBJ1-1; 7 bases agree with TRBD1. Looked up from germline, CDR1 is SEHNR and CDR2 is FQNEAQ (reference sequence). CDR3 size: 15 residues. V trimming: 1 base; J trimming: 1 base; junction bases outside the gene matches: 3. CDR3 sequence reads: CASSLGDRRNTEAFF. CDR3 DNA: TGTGCCAGCAGCTTAGGGGACAGAAGGAACACTGAAGCTTTCTTT. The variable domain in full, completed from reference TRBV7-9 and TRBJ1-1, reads DTGVSQNPRHKITKRGQNVTFRCDPISEHNRLYWYRQTLGQGPEFLTYFQNEAQLEKSRLLSDRFSAERPKGSFSTLEIQRTEQGDSAMYLCASSLGDRRNTEAFFGQGTRLTVV.

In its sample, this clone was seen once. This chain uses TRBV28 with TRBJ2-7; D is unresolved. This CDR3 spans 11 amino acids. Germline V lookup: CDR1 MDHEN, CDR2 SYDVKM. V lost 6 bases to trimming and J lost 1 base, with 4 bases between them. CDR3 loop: CASSKSYEQYF. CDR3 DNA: TGTGCCAGCAGCAAGTCCTACGAGCAGTACTTC.

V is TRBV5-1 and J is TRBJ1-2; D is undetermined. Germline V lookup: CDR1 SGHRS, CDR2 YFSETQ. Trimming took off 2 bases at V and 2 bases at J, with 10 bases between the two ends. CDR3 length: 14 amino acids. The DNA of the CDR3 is TGCGCCAGCAGCTTCGGCCCGGCCAACTATGGCTACACCTTC. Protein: CASSFGPANYGYTF.

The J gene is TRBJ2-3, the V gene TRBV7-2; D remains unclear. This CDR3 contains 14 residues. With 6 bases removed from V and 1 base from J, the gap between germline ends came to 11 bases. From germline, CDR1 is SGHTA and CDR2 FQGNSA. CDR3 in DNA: TGTGCCAGCAGACCCTCCTCCGGCACAGATACGCAGTATTTT. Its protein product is CASRPSSGTDTQYF.

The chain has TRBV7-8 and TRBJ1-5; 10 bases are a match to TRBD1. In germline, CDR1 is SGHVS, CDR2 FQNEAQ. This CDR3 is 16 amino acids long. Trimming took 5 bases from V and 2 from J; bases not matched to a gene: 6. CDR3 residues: CASSQRTGGGNQPQHF. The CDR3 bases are TGTGCCAGCAGCCAAAGGACAGGGGGAGGCAATCAGCCCCAGCATTTT.

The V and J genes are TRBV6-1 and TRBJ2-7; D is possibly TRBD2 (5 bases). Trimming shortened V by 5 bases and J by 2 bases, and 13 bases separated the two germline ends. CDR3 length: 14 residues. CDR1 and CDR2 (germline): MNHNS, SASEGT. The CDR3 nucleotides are TGTGCCAGCAGTTTACCGGGAAGGGCCTACGAGCAGTACTTC. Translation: CASSLPGRAYEQYF.

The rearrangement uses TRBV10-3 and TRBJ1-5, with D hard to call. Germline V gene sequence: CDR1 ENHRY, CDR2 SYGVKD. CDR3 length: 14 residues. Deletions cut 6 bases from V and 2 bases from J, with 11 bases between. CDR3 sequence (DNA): TGTGCCATCAGCTCCCGACACGGCAATCAGCCCCAGCATTTT. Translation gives CAISSRHGNQPQHF.

The CDR3 protein is CASSLYPGGPGELFF. The CDR3 DNA reads TGTGCCAGCAGCTTATACCCGGGAGGCCCCGGGGAGCTGTTTTTT. The J gene is TRBJ2-2, the V gene TRBV7-3; 7 nucleotides align to TRBD2. V trimming: 2 bases; J trimming: 6 bases; junction bases outside the gene matches: 6. The CDR3 has 15 amino acids. The germline gives CDR1 SGHTA, CDR2 FQGTGA.

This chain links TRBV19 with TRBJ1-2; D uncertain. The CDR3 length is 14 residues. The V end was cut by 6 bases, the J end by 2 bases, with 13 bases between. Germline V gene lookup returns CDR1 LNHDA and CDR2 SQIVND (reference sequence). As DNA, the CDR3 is TGTGCCAGTAGCTTTATGAACAAAAACTATGGCTACACCTTC. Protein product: CASSFMNKNYGYTF.

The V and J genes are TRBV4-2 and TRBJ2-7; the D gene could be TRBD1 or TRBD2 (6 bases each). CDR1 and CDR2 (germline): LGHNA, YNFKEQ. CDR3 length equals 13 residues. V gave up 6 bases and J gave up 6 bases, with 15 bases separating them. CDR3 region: CASRTEGVGEQYF. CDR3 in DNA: TGTGCCAGCAGAACGGAGGGGGTCGGCGAGCAGTACTTC.

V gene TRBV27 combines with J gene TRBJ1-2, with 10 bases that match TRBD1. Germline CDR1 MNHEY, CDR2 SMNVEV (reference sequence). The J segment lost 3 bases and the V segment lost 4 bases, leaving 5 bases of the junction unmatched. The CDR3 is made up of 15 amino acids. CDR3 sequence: CASSSSGTGDYGYTF. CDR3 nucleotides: TGTGCCAGCAGTTCCTCCGGGACAGGGGACTATGGCTACACCTTC.

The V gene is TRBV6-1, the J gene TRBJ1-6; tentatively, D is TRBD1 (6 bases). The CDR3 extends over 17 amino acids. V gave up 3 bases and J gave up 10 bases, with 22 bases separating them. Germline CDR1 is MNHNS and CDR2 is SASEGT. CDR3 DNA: TGTGCCAGCAGTGAGGGGGGCTTTGGTCTCGGGGAGTCACCCCTCCACTTT. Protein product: CASSEGGFGLGESPLHF.

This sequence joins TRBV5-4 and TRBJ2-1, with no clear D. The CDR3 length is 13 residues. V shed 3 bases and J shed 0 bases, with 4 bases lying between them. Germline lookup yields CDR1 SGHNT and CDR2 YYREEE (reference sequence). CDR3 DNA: TGTGCCAGCAGCTATAGCTCCTACAATGAGCAGTTCTTC. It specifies CASSYSSYNEQFF.

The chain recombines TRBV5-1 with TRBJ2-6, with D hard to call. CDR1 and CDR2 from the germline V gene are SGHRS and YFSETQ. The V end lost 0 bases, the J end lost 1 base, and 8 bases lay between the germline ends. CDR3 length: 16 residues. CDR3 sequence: CASSLVVGSGANVLTF. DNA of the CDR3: TGCGCCAGCAGCTTGGTTGTGGGGTCTGGGGCCAACGTCCTGACTTTC.

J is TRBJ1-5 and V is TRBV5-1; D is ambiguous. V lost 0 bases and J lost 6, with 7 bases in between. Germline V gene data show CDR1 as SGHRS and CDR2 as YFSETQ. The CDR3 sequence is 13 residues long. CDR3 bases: TGCGCCAGCAGCTTGGGGGCGAGTCAGCCCCAGCATTTT. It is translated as CASSLGASQPQHF.

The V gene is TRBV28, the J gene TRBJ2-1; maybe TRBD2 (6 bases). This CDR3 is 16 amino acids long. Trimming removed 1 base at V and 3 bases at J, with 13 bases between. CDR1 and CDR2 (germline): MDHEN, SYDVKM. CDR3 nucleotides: TGTGCCAGCAGTTTATCGGGCGGGGCTTTCTACAATGAGCAGTTCTTC. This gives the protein CASSLSGGAFYNEQFF.

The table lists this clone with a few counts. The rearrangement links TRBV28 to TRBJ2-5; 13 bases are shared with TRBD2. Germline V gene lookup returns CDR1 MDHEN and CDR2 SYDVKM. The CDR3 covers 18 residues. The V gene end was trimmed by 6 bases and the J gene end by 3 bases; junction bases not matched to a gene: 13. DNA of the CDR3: TGTGCCAGCAGCTACGGACTAGCGGGAGCCCCGTGGGAAGAGACCCAGTACTTC. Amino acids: CASSYGLAGAPWEETQYF.